Given below is one TCR beta chain in context. As yet, its antigen is unknown. These data belong to a study of response to subunit inactivated influenza vaccine. Study-wide results and caveats: Few additional T cells are recruited per seasonal influenza vaccination, authors suggested.

Germline CDR1 and CDR2: SQVTM and ANQGSEA. This CDR3 is built from 13 residues. The germline V and J ends were trimmed by 5 bases and 7 bases, with 15 bases remaining between them. TCRdb passed the RT-PCR reads through MiXCR, listing each CDR3 protein once. Altogether about 570,000 distinct CDR3 sequences are present, about 12% being singletons, with the ten largest covering 10%. V and J are TRBV29-1 and TRBJ2-1; a weak D match, TRBD2 (6 bases). The sequence derives from a man aged 45-65 years who received an inactivated influenza vaccine. This sample comprised PBMCs from blood, obtained on the day of vaccination. CDR3 sequence (DNA): TGCAGCGTTAGCCAGGGAGGAAGGAATGAGCAGTTCTTC. It is translated as CSVSQGGRNEQFF.